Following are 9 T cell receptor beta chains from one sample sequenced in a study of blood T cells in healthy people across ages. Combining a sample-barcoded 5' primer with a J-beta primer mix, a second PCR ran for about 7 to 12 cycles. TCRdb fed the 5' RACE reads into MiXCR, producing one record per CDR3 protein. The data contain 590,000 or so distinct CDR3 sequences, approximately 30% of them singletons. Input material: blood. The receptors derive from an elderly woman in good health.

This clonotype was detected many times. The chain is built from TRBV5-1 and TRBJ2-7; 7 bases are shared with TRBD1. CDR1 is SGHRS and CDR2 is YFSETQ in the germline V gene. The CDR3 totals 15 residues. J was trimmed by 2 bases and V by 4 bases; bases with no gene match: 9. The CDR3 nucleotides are TGCGCCAGCAGCGTCGACAGGGCACAAACCTACGAGCAGTACTTC. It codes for CASSVDRAQTYEQYF.

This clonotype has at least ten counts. The DNA for the CDR3 is TGTGCCCGACAGGACAGGGGAGATACGCAGTATTTT. Its protein is CARQDRGDTQYF. This chain links TRBV2 with TRBJ2-3; 9 bases map to TRBD1. Per germline, CDR1 SNHLY and CDR2 FYNNEI. The trim removed 11 bases at V and 5 bases at J, leaving 5 bases unmatched. The CDR3 is 12 residues long. The variable domain in full, with the rest retrieved from reference TRBV2 and TRBJ2-3, is EPEVTQTPSHQVTQMGQEVILRCVPISNHLYFYWYRQILGQKVEFLVSFYNNEISEKSEIFDDQFSVERPDGSNFTLKIRSTKLEDSAMYFCARQDRGDTQYFGPGTRLTVL.

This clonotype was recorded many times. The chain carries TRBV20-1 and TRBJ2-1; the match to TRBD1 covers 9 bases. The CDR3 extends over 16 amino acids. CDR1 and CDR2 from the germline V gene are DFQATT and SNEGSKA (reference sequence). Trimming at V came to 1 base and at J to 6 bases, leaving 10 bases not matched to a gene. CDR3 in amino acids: CSARGSDRGFGNEQFF. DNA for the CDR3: TGCAGTGCTAGAGGGTCTGACAGGGGGTTTGGCAATGAGCAGTTCTTC.

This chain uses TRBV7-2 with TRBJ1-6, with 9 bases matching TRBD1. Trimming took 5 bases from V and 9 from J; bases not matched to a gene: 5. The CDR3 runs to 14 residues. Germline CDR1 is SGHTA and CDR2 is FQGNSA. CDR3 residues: CASSNTGGRSPLHF. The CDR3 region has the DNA TGTGCCAGCAGCAATACAGGGGGCCGTTCACCCCTCCACTTT.

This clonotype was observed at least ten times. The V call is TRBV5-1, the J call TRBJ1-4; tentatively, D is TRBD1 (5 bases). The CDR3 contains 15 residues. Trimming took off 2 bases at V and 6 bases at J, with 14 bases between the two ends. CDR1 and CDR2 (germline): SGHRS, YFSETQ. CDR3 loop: CASSLSGRWDEKLFF. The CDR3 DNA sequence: TGCGCCAGCAGCTTATCAGGGAGGTGGGATGAAAAACTGTTTTTT.

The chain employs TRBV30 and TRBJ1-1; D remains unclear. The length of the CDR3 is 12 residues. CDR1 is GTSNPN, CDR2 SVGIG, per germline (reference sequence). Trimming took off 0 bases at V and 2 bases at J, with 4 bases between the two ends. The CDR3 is CAWSVPNTEAFF. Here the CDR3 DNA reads TGTGCCTGGAGTGTCCCTAACACTGAAGCTTTCTTT.

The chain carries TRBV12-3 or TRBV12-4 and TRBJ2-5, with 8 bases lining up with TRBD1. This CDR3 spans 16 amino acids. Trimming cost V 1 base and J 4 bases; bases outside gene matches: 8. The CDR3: CASSLVGRGQRETQYF. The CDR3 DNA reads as TGTGCCAGCAGTTTAGTAGGCAGGGGGCAGCGAGAGACCCAGTACTTC.

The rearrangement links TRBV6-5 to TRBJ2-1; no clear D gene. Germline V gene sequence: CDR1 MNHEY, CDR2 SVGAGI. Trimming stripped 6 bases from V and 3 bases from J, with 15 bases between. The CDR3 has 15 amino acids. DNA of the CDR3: TGTGCCAGCAGACCCGAACTTGGGGTCTACAATGAGCAGTTCTTC. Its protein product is CASRPELGVYNEQFF.

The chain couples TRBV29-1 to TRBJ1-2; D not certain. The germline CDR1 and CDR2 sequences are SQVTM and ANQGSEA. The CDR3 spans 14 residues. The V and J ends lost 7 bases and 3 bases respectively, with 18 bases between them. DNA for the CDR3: TGCAGCGCCGGGGATCCCAGACGTGACTATGGCTACACCTTC. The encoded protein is CSAGDPRRDYGYTF.